This T cell receptor (beta chain) was recorded in a study of cytomegalovirus exposure and HLA in healthy donors. The wider study: There were 100 million to 120 million unique TCR beta sequences, drawn from approximately 180 million T cells, in an earlier analysis.

The CDR3 spans 16 residues. The germline V gene encodes CDR1 MNHNS and CDR2 SASEGT. The V and J ends lost 0 bases and 4 bases, in that order; junction bases with no gene match: 3. The primer mix had 60 Vbeta and 13 Jbeta primers. Libraries were prepared by immunoSEQ multiplex PCR; TCRdb keeps only in-frame clonotypes and omits some of them. This sample's table reports about 160,000 clones. Overall study findings and caveats: CMV serostatus stood as the only immune exposure information on hand. When a later analysis compared HLA-associated TCR beta chains with equally common others, the HLA-associated chains turned out to be more clonally expanded and to have lower generation probabilities. Some TCR beta chains (more than 150 of them) were listed as cytomegalovirus-associated.

About this clone itself: What it recognizes is unknown.

The TCR originated in a woman aged 45-60 years in good health and CMV-seronegative. V is TRBV6-1 and J is TRBJ2-5, with TRBD2 matching 12 bases. Material for sequencing was PBMCs. The CDR3 bases are TGTGCCAGCAGTGAAGCGCTAGCGGGGGGGCTAGAGACCCAGTACTTC. Its translation is CASSEALAGGLETQYF.